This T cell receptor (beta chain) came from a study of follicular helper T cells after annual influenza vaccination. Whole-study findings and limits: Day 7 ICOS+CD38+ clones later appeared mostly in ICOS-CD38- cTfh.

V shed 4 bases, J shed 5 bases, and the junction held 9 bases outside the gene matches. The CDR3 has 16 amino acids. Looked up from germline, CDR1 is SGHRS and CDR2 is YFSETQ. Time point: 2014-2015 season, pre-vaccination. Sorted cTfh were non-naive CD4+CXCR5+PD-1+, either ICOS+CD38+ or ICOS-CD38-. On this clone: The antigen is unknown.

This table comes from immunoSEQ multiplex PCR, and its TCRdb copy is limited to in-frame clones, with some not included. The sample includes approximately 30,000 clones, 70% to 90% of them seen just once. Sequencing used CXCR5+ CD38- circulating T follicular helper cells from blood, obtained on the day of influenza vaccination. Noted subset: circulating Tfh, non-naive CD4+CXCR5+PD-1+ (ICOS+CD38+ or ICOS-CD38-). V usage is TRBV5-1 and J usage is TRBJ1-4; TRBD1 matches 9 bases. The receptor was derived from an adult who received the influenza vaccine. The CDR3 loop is CASSRSDRGKNEKLFF. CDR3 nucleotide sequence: TGCGCCAGCAGCCGAAGCGACAGGGGGAAAAATGAAAAACTGTTTTTT.